These 6 T cell receptor beta chains were sequenced from one sample in a study of OX40 agonist ivuxolimab in advanced cancers. The method was the immunoSEQ multiplex PCR assay. TCRdb limited this immuneACCESS table to in-frame rearrangements with V and J called. A share of clones is missing; checked studies link under half to unresolved V genes, and the rest is unexplained. This sample gives tens of thousands of clones in total; about 86% of them show up just once. The ten largest clones add up to roughly 15% of the sample. The input for sequencing was CD4+ or CD8+ T cells sorted from blood, taken in a trial of the OX40 agonist ivuxolimab. These receptors originate from an adult with an advanced solid tumor such as melanoma, head and neck, liver or kidney cancer.

V gene TRBV19 combines with J gene TRBJ2-1; D is perhaps TRBD2 (6 bases). V gave up 4 bases and J gave up 3 bases, with 25 bases separating them. Germline V gene lookup returns CDR1 LNHDA and CDR2 SQIVND (reference sequence). The CDR3 covers 19 residues. The CDR3 region is CASSKVFWAVTGDYNEQFF. In DNA, the CDR3 is TGTGCCAGTAGTAAGGTTTTCTGGGCAGTAACGGGAGACTACAATGAGCAGTTCTTC.

This sequence joins TRBV27 and TRBJ2-7, with TRBD2 as a possible D gene (6 bases). The CDR3 is 16 residues long. In germline, CDR1 is MNHEY, CDR2 SMNVEV (reference sequence). Trimming removed 3 bases at V and 6 bases at J, with 21 bases between. CDR3 region: CASSFLVASVKGEQYF. CDR3 sequence (DNA): TGTGCCAGCAGTTTCCTGGTGGCTAGCGTAAAAGGCGAGCAGTACTTC.

The J gene is TRBJ2-2, the V gene TRBV19; the D gene is possibly TRBD2 (5 bases). The germline V and J ends were trimmed by 7 bases and 5 bases, with 17 bases remaining between them. The CDR3 is made up of 15 amino acids. Germline lookup yields CDR1 LNHDA and CDR2 SQIVND (reference sequence). The CDR3: CASMSVGRRTGELFF. The CDR3 DNA reads TGTGCCAGTATGTCTGTGGGGAGACGGACCGGGGAGCTGTTTTTT.

The chain links TRBV7-6 to TRBJ1-1, with 7 positions matching TRBD1. Looked up from germline, CDR1 is SGHVS and CDR2 is FNYEAQ. The CDR3 sequence is 15 residues long. V shed 2 bases and J 1 base; nucleotides not matched to a gene: 4. The DNA of the CDR3 is TGTGCCAGCAGCTTATCGACAGGGCCGAACACTGAAGCTTTCTTT. Encoded protein: CASSLSTGPNTEAFF.

This chain connects TRBV28 to TRBJ2-4; 8 bases agree with TRBD1. Germline CDR1 MDHEN, CDR2 SYDVKM. This CDR3 is 13 amino acids long. The V and J ends lost 6 bases and 8 bases, in that order; junction bases with no gene match: 6. This chain's CDR3 is CASSRTGIDIQYF. Here the CDR3 DNA reads TGTGCCAGCAGCCGGACAGGGATAGACATTCAGTACTTC.

J is TRBJ2-7 and V is TRBV6-1; possibly TRBD1 for D (5 bases). Germline-derived CDR1 and CDR2 are MNHNS and SASEGT. CDR3 length equals 13 residues. Here the CDR3 DNA reads TGTGCTATCTTTGGGGCGTTGAATCACGAGCAGTACTTC. Translation gives CAIFGALNHEQYF.